The 15 T cell receptor beta chains in this list originate from one sample, sequenced in a study of T cell repertoires in cytomegalovirus infection. These receptors' targets are unknown. One entry per CDR3 protein results from TCRdb running MiXCR on the reads. Of about 110,000 distinct CDR3 sequences in the sample, about 9.5% were seen once. The sample consisted of PBMCs, sequenced either directly or after in vitro stimulation (not recorded which). These receptors all stem from a human donor in good health (CMV status not recorded). Some clones in this sample may be carry-over from other donors' samples.

J is TRBJ1-5 and V is TRBV7-9, with D possibly TRBD1 on 5 matching bases. The CDR3 consists of 17 residues. Trimming removed 4 bases at V and 4 bases at J, with 20 bases between. CDR1 SEHNR and CDR2 FQNEAQ come from the germline V gene (reference sequence). This CDR3 reads CASSSVGSRTRNQPQHF. The CDR3 nucleotides read TGTGCCAGCAGCTCCGTGGGCTCTCGGACACGGAATCAGCCCCAGCATTTT.

The gene calls are TRBV5-6 and TRBJ2-5; perhaps TRBD1 as D (5 bases). V lost 1 base to trimming and J lost 4 bases, with 14 bases between them. Looked up from germline, CDR1 is SGHDT and CDR2 is YYEEEE. The CDR3 extends over 15 amino acids. The CDR3 bases are TGTGCCAGCAGCTTGCGCCGACAGAGCACAGAGACCCAGTACTTC. The encoded protein is CASSLRRQSTETQYF.

This clonotype was seen at least ten times. This chain joins TRBV20-1 and TRBJ2-3, with 7 bases lining up with TRBD1. Germline assignment: CDR1 DFQATT and CDR2 SNEGSKA (reference sequence). The CDR3 contains 14 residues. After removal of 5 bases from V and 3 bases from J, the junction contained 8 bases not matched to a gene. CDR3 bases: TGCAGTGCTGGTCGACAGGGCTTTACAGATACGCAGTATTTT. This gives the protein CSAGRQGFTDTQYF.

This clonotype was counted between two and nine times. The chain uses TRBV20-1 and TRBJ2-1; 10 nucleotides line up with TRBD2. The CDR3 has 14 amino acids. V shed 1 base, J shed 6 bases, and the junction held 3 bases outside the gene matches. In germline, CDR1 is DFQATT, CDR2 SNEGSKA (reference sequence). In DNA form, the CDR3 reads TGCAGTGCTAGAGCTAGCGGGAGAGGCAATGAGCAGTTCTTC. Translated: CSARASGRGNEQFF.

The V gene is TRBV24-1, the J gene TRBJ1-2; D gene unclear. V gave up 1 base and J gave up 6 bases, with 8 bases separating them. Per germline, CDR1 KGHDR and CDR2 SFDVKD. The CDR3 consists of 13 residues. The CDR3 spells CATSDFTGDGYTF. CDR3 in DNA: TGTGCCACCAGTGATTTTACCGGAGATGGCTACACCTTC.

The rearrangement uses TRBV2 and TRBJ1-5; D is unclear. Trimming pared 3 bases from V and 2 bases from J, leaving 11 bases between. Germline assignment: CDR1 SNHLY and CDR2 FYNNEI. CDR3 length equals 15 residues. The CDR3, as DNA: TGTGCCAGCAGTGACTCACAGTGGGGCAATCAGCCCCAGCATTTT. Its protein product is CASSDSQWGNQPQHF.

The rearrangement links TRBV20-1 to TRBJ2-1, with 7 bases aligning to TRBD2. The CDR3 covers 13 residues. CDR1 DFQATT and CDR2 SNEGSKA come from the germline V gene (reference sequence). CDR3 DNA sequence: TGCGGTACAGCGGGATTACTCTACAATGAGCAGTTCTTC. This translates into CGTAGLLYNEQFF.

The genes are TRBV25-1 and TRBJ2-5, with 10 bases identical to TRBD1. The CDR3 has 16 residues. Germline CDR1 reads MGHDK; CDR2 reads SYGVNS. The V and J ends lost 3 bases and 5 bases, in that order; junction bases with no gene match: 9. The CDR3 here is CASSDLRQGAGETQYF. The CDR3 bases are TGTGCCAGCAGTGACCTCCGACAGGGGGCTGGGGAGACCCAGTACTTC.

The chain is built from TRBV12-3 or TRBV12-4 and TRBJ2-7; weak D call: TRBD1 (5 bases). With 8 bases removed from V and 1 base from J, the gap between germline ends came to 18 bases. This CDR3 region has 15 residues. The CDR3 coding sequence is TGTGCCAGCTTGTCCATTCTGACAGCTTCCTACGAGCAGTACGTC. Protein product: CASLSILTASYEQYV.

This clonotype was found many times. The V call is TRBV6-1, the J call TRBJ2-3; TRBD1 matches 11 bases. Germline lookup yields CDR1 MNHNS and CDR2 SASEGT. This CDR3 comprises 14 residues. J was trimmed by 4 bases and V by 5 bases; bases with no gene match: 2. DNA for the CDR3: TGTGCCAGCAGTCCGGGACAGGGGGCAGATACGCAGTATTTT. This codes for CASSPGQGADTQYF.

Ten or more counts support this clonotype. V is TRBV7-2 and J is TRBJ2-1; D possibly matches TRBD1 or TRBD2 (5 bases each). Trimming removed 7 bases from V and 0 bases from J, with 22 bases in between. Germline V lookup: CDR1 SGHTA, CDR2 FQGNSA. This CDR3 comprises 18 residues. The CDR3 DNA is TGTGCCAGCACCGGGACCCCTCGCGCCTATAGCTCCTACAATGAGCAGTTCTTC. Amino acid sequence: CASTGTPRAYSSYNEQFF.

This clonotype appeared many times. The rearrangement joins TRBV7-6 to TRBJ2-7; D might be TRBD2 (6 bases). This CDR3 contains 14 residues. V lost 5 bases and J 6 bases, leaving 17 bases between the germline ends. CDR1 is SGHVS, CDR2 FNYEAQ, per germline. CDR3 protein: CASSLLRETSEQYF. Here the CDR3 DNA reads TGTGCCAGCAGCCTCCTACGGGAGACAAGCGAGCAGTACTTC.

This clonotype has ten or more counts. The chain uses TRBV5-4 and TRBJ2-3; D may be TRBD2 (6 bases). V was clipped by 1 base and J by 2 bases, with 17 bases between them. Per germline, CDR1 SGHNT and CDR2 YYREEE (reference sequence). This CDR3 is built from 17 residues. Here the CDR3 reads CASSLYVGGKNTDTQYF. The CDR3 DNA reads as TGTGCCAGCAGCTTGTACGTGGGGGGAAAAAACACAGATACGCAGTATTTT.

Many counts were recorded for this clonotype. The genes are TRBV7-2 and TRBJ2-3; 7 bases map to TRBD2. The germline V gene encodes CDR1 SGHTA and CDR2 FQGNSA. The V gene end was trimmed by 2 bases and the J gene end by 4 bases; junction bases not matched to a gene: 0. CDR3 length: 13 residues. CDR3 DNA sequence: TGTGCCAGCAGCTTACGGGAGGCAGATACGCAGTATTTT. Its translation is CASSLREADTQYF.

This clonotype came up a few times. The V call is TRBV7-2, the J call TRBJ2-2, with TRBD2 as a possible D gene (5 bases). Germline V gives CDR1 SGHTA, CDR2 FQGNSA. This CDR3 has 15 residues. The V and J ends lost 1 base and 1 base respectively, with 7 bases between them. CDR3 nucleotide sequence: TGTGCCAGCAGCTTAGAAGCGGTGAACACCGGGGAGCTGTTTTTT. It is translated as CASSLEAVNTGELFF. Looking up the rest from reference TRBV7-2 and TRBJ2-2 gives the full variable domain: GAGVSQSPSNKVTEKGKDVELRCDPISGHTALYWYRQSLGQGLEFLIYFQGNSAPDKSGLPSDRFSAERTGGSVSTLTIQRTQQEDSAVYLCASSLEAVNTGELFFGEGSRLTVL.